This paragraph covers one TCR beta chain sequence. Its antigen is currently unknown. This sample stems from a study of T-cell reconstitution after alpha-beta-depleted transplantation in children. The V end was cut by 0 bases, the J end by 0 bases, with 13 bases between. CDR1 is DFQATT and CDR2 is SNEGSKA in the germline V gene (reference sequence). The CDR3 has 16 amino acids. A TCRbeta library incorporating unique molecular identifiers was prepared. TCRdb re-analysed the PCR reads in MiXCR, keeping a single row per CDR3 protein. The profile shows just over 200,000 distinct CDR3 sequences, roughly 8.3% of them singletons. Study-wide points: Several patients had high TCRbeta diversity at day 60; it came from surviving recipient T cells and thymic progenitors. When one year had passed after transplant, most T-cell counts and diversity came from newly produced T cells. About two months after transplant, alpha-beta T cells reportedly came from several hundred expanded graft clones.

Sequenced here: PBMCs, mostly from graft donor cells, sampled 360 days after TCRalphabeta/CD19-depleted stem cell transplant. The V gene is TRBV20-1, the J gene TRBJ2-3; the D is unclear. The source is a male patient between 2 and 15 years old who had a stem cell transplant for acute myeloid leukemia, so the T cells may come from the graft donor. CDR3 protein: CSARDIQRESTDTQYF. CDR3 sequence (DNA): TGCAGTGCTAGAGATATCCAGAGAGAGAGCACAGATACGCAGTATTTT.